What follows are 8 T cell receptor beta chains derived from one specimen sequenced in a study of tumor and adjacent non-tumor tissue in lung cancer. The template was RNA from unsorted bulk tissue. Three rounds of nested PCR, following a modified ARM-PCR protocol, produced the TCRbeta library. TCRdb ran MiXCR on the multiplex PCR reads and lists one entry per CDR3 protein. This sample yields 90,000 or so distinct CDR3 sequences, of which roughly three fifths are seen a single time; roughly 15% belongs to the top ten. Material for sequencing was lung tumor tissue. All receptors come from a man aged 70-80 years with non-small cell lung cancer.

The V gene is TRBV11-2, the J gene TRBJ2-7, with D possibly TRBD2 on 5 matching bases. Trimming pared 5 bases from V and 9 bases from J, leaving 20 bases between. The CDR3 sequence is 14 residues long. Per germline, CDR1 SGHAT and CDR2 FQNNGV. CDR3: CASSLGGRAYGQYF. The CDR3 region has the DNA TGTGCCAGCAGCCTAGGCGGGCGGGCCTATGGGCAGTACTTC.

For this clonotype: An end of the junction does not agree with germline; a read error may underlie this. The chain is built from TRBV4-1 and TRBJ2-3; unclear D gene. The V gene's germline CDR1 is MGHRA and CDR2 YSYEKL. This CDR3 spans 14 amino acids. CDR3: CASNQDRITDTQYF. In nucleotides, the CDR3 is TGCGCCAGCAACCAAGATAGGATAACGGATACGCAGTATTTT.

The chain has TRBV11-2 and TRBJ2-5; weak D call: TRBD1 (6 bases). The CDR3 extends over 14 amino acids. Germline loops: CDR1 SGHAT, CDR2 FQNNGV. The V end was cut by 9 bases, the J end by 3 bases, with 17 bases between. CDR3 coding DNA: TGTGCCAGTTGTCCTAGACAGGCGAAAGAGACCCAGTACTTC. Translation: CASCPRQAKETQYF.

Turning to this clonotype: This may arise from a read error, as a much more abundant clone is one base away. This rearrangement joins TRBV7-9 to TRBJ2-3; no reliable D call. The length of the CDR3 is 13 residues. Germline V gene lookup returns CDR1 SEHNR and CDR2 FQNEAQ (reference sequence). V was shortened by 1 base and J by 11 bases, with 13 bases between the two germline ends. Written as DNA, the CDR3 is TGTGCCAGCAGCTTAGGCAGACATGTACTGCAGTATTTT. Translating gives CASSLGRHVLQYF.

This clonotype has a handful of counts. One end of the junction does not line up with germline, which may come from a read error. The chain is built from TRBV20-1 and TRBJ1-3, with TRBD1 matching over 7 bases. The CDR3 totals 13 residues. The V gene's germline CDR1 is DFQATT and CDR2 SNEGSKA (reference sequence). The CDR3 coding sequence is TGCAGTGCCTTAACAGGGGCTGGAAACACCGTATATTTT. It encodes CSALTGAGNTVYF.

As regards this clonotype: At one of its ends the junction is not consistent with the germline gene, which may arise from a read error. This chain connects TRBV11-2 to TRBJ2-7, with D perhaps matching TRBD1 (6 bases). CDR3 size: 12 residues. Germline CDR1 and CDR2: SGHAT and FQNNGV. CDR3 coding DNA: TGTGCCAGCAGCCACACAGGGTGCGAGCAATACTTC. Translating it yields CASSHTGCEQYF.

Details on this clonotype: A read error is likely, as this CDR3 ends without the conserved phenylalanine or tryptophan. This rearrangement joins TRBV20-1 to TRBJ2-7; 9 nucleotides agree with TRBD2. Germline CDR1 is DFQATT and CDR2 is SNEGSKA (reference sequence). This CDR3 has 12 amino acids. CDR3 in DNA: TGTAGTGCTATTCTAGCGGGATACGAGCAGTACCTC. Translating it yields CSAILAGYEQYL.

About this clonotype: The conserved final phenylalanine or tryptophan is absent from the CDR3, which likely points to a read error. The chain couples TRBV11-1 to TRBJ2-5, with TRBD1 matching over 8 bases. Germline lookup yields CDR1 SGHAT and CDR2 FQDESV (reference sequence). The CDR3 has 12 residues. CDR3 loop: CVSSGVGQGQYL. CDR3 DNA sequence: TGTGTCAGCAGCGGAGTCGGACAGGGCCAGTACCTC.